This entry lists 12 T cell receptor beta chains sequenced from one sample in a study of T cells expressing NK-cell markers. Reanalyzing the 5' RACE reads, TCRdb keeps one entry per CDR3 protein, without DNA. The table gives over 100,000 distinct CDR3 sequences; the top ten clones make up 15% to 20% of it. Sequenced: blood T cells: a sorted CD56 or NKG2C T cell subset, CD4+ or CD8+ T cells, or bulk PBMC T cells (not recorded which). Receptors were obtained from a woman between 18 and 70 years old in good health.

This chain links TRBV12-3 or TRBV12-4 with TRBJ2-1; the TRBD2 assignment by TCRdb is unverifiable without DNA. The CDR3 is 14 amino acids. The CDR3 sequence is CASNPREGNNEQFF.

The chain is built from TRBV28 and TRBJ2-7; TCRdb's D call of TRBD1 is untestable without DNA. From germline, CDR1 is MDHEN and CDR2 SYDVKM. This CDR3 is 14 amino acids long. The CDR3 spells CASRQTGLLYEQYF.

The rearrangement joins TRBV7-8 to TRBJ2-5; checking the TCRdb D call of TRBD1 is not possible without DNA. Germline V gene lookup returns CDR1 SGHVS and CDR2 FQNEAQ. The CDR3 loop spans 17 amino acids. CDR3 loop: CASSSHNRGQDQETQYF.

This chain joins TRBV20-1 and TRBJ1-1. In germline, CDR1 is DFQATT, CDR2 SNEGSKA (reference sequence). The CDR3 totals 13 residues. CDR3 amino acids: CSVSDHLNTEAFF.

This chain uses TRBV11-1 with TRBJ2-7; lacking DNA, the TRBD1 call made by TCRdb goes unchecked. Germline lookup yields CDR1 SGHAT and CDR2 FQDESV (reference sequence). The CDR3 totals 14 residues. The CDR3 loop is CASSQTGRTYEQYF.

The chain employs TRBV7-9 and TRBJ1-2; TCRdb's D call of TRBD1 is untestable without DNA. This CDR3 is 17 amino acids long. The germline CDR1 and CDR2 sequences are SEHNR and FQNEAQ (reference sequence). The CDR3: CASSFLVRTTNNYGYTF.

This sequence joins TRBV5-4 and TRBJ2-2; the TCRdb D gene call, TRBD2, has no DNA to confirm it. Looked up from germline, CDR1 is SGHNT and CDR2 is YYREEE (reference sequence). The CDR3 sequence is 14 residues long. CDR3 amino acids: CASSPLTSPGELFF. The complete variable domain, with remaining parts taken from reference TRBV5-4 and TRBJ2-2, reads ETGVTQSPTHLIKTRGQQVTLRCSSQSGHNTVSWYQQALGQGPQFIFQYYREEENGRGNFPPRFSGLQFPNYSSELNVNALELDDSALYLCASSPLTSPGELFFGEGSRLTVL.

The chain uses TRBV5-5 and TRBJ2-7; TCRdb reports TRBD1, a call that lacks DNA to check it against. The CDR3 length is 17 residues. CDR1 and CDR2 from the germline V gene are SGHKS and YYEKEE (reference sequence). The CDR3 reads CASSWIVSGTGPYEQYF.

The chain recombines TRBV6-5 with TRBJ1-2. The CDR3 contains 12 residues. CDR1 and CDR2 from the germline V gene are MNHEY and SVGAGI. This CDR3 is CASSSGPWGYTF.

This rearrangement joins TRBV6-2 or TRBV6-3 to TRBJ2-1. This CDR3 spans 14 amino acids. Germline CDR1 and CDR2: MNHEY and SVGEGT. The CDR3 region is CASISAGSYNEQFF.

The chain couples TRBV6-5 to TRBJ2-1; as DNA is missing, the TRBD1 call by TCRdb cannot be tested. The CDR3 has 13 residues. Per the germline V gene, CDR1 is MNHEY and CDR2 is SVGAGI. CDR3 loop: CASSWGYRDEQFF.

The CDR3 is CASSLTRPTGWANEKLFF. The chain employs TRBV12-3 or TRBV12-4 and TRBJ1-4; the D call of TRBD1 rests on TCRdb alone, since no DNA is present to check it. The CDR3 loop spans 18 amino acids.